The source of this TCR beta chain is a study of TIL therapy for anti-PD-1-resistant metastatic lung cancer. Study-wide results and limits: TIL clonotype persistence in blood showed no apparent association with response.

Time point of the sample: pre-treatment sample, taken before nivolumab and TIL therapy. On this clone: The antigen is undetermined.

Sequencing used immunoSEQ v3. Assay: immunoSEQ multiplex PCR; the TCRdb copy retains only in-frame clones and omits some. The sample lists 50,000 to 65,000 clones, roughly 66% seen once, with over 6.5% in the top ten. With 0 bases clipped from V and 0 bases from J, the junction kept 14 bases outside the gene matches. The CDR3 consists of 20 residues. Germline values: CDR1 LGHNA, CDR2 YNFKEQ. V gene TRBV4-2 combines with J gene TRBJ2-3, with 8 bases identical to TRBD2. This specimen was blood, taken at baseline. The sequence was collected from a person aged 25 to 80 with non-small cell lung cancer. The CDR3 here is CASSQDAAGGVTASTDTQYF. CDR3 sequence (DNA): TGTGCCAGCAGCCAAGATGCTGCGGGGGGCGTCACCGCTAGCACAGATACGCAGTATTTT.